One sample yielded the 4 T cell receptor beta chains listed below, sequenced in a study of OX40 agonist ivuxolimab in advanced cancers. Produced via immunoSEQ multiplex PCR; TCRdb's table is partial and in-frame only. The sample has 35,000 to 45,000 clones, around 80% seen once; the top ten hold roughly 20%. The input for sequencing was CD4+ or CD8+ T cells sorted from blood, taken in a trial of the OX40 agonist ivuxolimab. These receptors were taken from an adult with an advanced solid tumor such as melanoma, head and neck, liver or kidney cancer.

The chain links TRBV6-1 to TRBJ2-7; tentative D call: TRBD2 (6 bases). The V end was cut by 2 bases, the J end by 2 bases, with 13 bases between. Germline CDR1 is MNHNS and CDR2 is SASEGT. There are 15 residues in the CDR3. For the CDR3, the DNA is TGTGCCAGCAGTGAATGGGGGGACGGTGCCTACGAGCAGTACTTC. Its translation: CASSEWGDGAYEQYF.

The J gene is TRBJ1-4, the V gene TRBV6-6, with D unclear. The length of the CDR3 is 13 residues. Trimming pared 6 bases from V and 7 bases from J, leaving 12 bases between. The germline gives CDR1 MNHNY, CDR2 SVGAGI (reference sequence). CDR3 in DNA: TGTGCCAGCAGGGGTGGGTGGGTTGAAAAACTGTTTTTT. This encodes CASRGGWVEKLFF.

Written as DNA, the CDR3 is TGTGCCAGCAGCCTAGGGACTAGCGGGGGACTCTACCGCGAGCAGTACTTC. As protein: CASSLGTSGGLYREQYF. This chain links TRBV11-3 with TRBJ2-7, with 14 bases lining up with TRBD2. There are 17 residues in the CDR3. Trimming cost V 5 bases and J 6 bases; bases outside gene matches: 12. Germline loops: CDR1 SGHNT, CDR2 YENEEA. The full variable domain, with the rest looked up from reference TRBV11-3 and TRBJ2-7, is EAGVVQSPRYKIIEKKQPVAFWCNPISGHNTLYWYLQNLGQGPELLIRYENEEAVDDSQLPKDRFSAERLKGVDSTLKIQPAELGDSAVYLCASSLGTSGGLYREQYFGPGTRLTVT.

This clone has just one count. The genes are TRBV7-8 and TRBJ1-1, with TRBD1 matching over 7 bases. V gave up 5 bases and J gave up 1 base; unmatched junction bases: 10. This CDR3 contains 16 residues. CDR1 SGHVS and CDR2 FQNEAQ come from the germline V gene. CDR3: CASSKRAGGENTEAFF. The CDR3 bases are TGTGCCAGCAGCAAAAGGGCAGGGGGGGAGAACACTGAAGCTTTCTTT.